This T cell receptor beta chain derives from a study of T cells expressing NK-cell markers. In the study overall: Seven of the eight sequenced donors were classified as HCMV-seropositive, and one was classified as seronegative.

Following a re-call of the 5' RACE reads, TCRdb has one entry per CDR3 protein and lacks DNA. The table lists 350,000 to 500,000 distinct CDR3 sequences. The origin of this receptor is a woman aged 18 to 75 in good health. Sequencing was done on a sample of blood T cells: a sorted CD56 or NKG2C T cell subset, CD4+ or CD8+ T cells, or bulk PBMC T cells (not recorded which).

The CDR3 loop reads CSARGDLDSPLHF. The chain carries TRBV20-1 and TRBJ1-6. The CDR3 has 13 amino acids. Germline V gives CDR1 DFQATT, CDR2 SNEGSKA (reference sequence).